The 13 T cell receptor beta chains presented below share a single source sample, sequenced in a study of shared clonotypes between healthy human individuals (dated by TCRdb to the early 2020s). Preparation of the library involved the immunoSEQ multiplex PCR assay. The table comes from immuneACCESS by way of TCRdb, which keeps in-frame sequences with V and J called. Part of the clones is missing from these tables; in studies checked, under half for an unresolved V gene and the rest for unknown reasons. A total of some 900,000 clones appear in this sample, around three quarters of them only once. The ten largest account for approximately 1.5% of the sample. Specimen: memory CD4+ T cells sorted from blood. The sample's cell subset or site label, decoded: CD45RA-negative fraction. These receptors originate from a young man in good health.

The chain uses TRBV6-6 and TRBJ2-7; 7 bases are shared with TRBD2. J gave up 0 bases and V 5 bases, and 7 bases lay outside the gene matches. The V gene's germline CDR1 is MNHNY and CDR2 SVGAGI (reference sequence). The CDR3 loop spans 15 amino acids. The DNA of the CDR3 is TGTGCCAGCAGTAGAGACGGGACTAACTCCTACGAGCAGTACTTC. Translated: CASSRDGTNSYEQYF.

V gene TRBV14 combines with J gene TRBJ2-7, with 8 positions matching TRBD2. Germline-derived CDR1 and CDR2 are SGHDN and FVKESK. The J segment lost 2 bases and the V segment lost 2 bases, leaving 5 bases of the junction unmatched. This CDR3 is built from 15 residues. CDR3 protein: CASSQLTSGAYEQYF. The DNA for the CDR3 is TGTGCCAGCAGCCAATTAACTAGCGGAGCCTACGAGCAGTACTTC.

This clone was observed a handful of times. The rearrangement uses TRBV6-1 and TRBJ2-7; possibly TRBD2 for D (6 bases). V shed 6 bases and J shed 0 bases, with 15 bases lying between them. Germline V gene sequence: CDR1 MNHNS, CDR2 SASEGT. The CDR3 covers 15 residues. The CDR3 protein is CASRGRGTVSYEQYF. In DNA, the CDR3 is TGTGCCAGCAGGGGCCGGGGGACTGTCTCCTACGAGCAGTACTTC.

V usage is TRBV30 and J usage is TRBJ1-2, with unresolved D. The CDR3 contains 12 residues. V was cut by 3 bases and J by 10 bases, with 15 bases left in between. The germline gives CDR1 GTSNPN, CDR2 SVGIG (reference sequence). The CDR3 here is CAWRGNGTPYTF. The CDR3 nucleotides read TGTGCCTGGAGGGGGAACGGCACCCCCTACACCTTC.

The CDR3: CASRGSGLYNEQFF. The CDR3 DNA sequence: TGTGCCAGCAGAGGCTCGGGGCTGTACAATGAGCAGTTCTTC. J is TRBJ2-1 and V is TRBV2, with D perhaps assigned TRBD1 or TRBD2 (5 bases each). Germline V gene sequence: CDR1 SNHLY, CDR2 FYNNEI. Trimming stripped 6 bases from V and 4 bases from J, with 13 bases between. This CDR3 comprises 14 residues.

V usage is TRBV10-3 and J usage is TRBJ1-1; tentatively, D is TRBD1 (6 bases). This CDR3 has 19 amino acids. The V end was cut by 6 bases, the J end by 5 bases, with 31 bases between. CDR1 is ENHRY, CDR2 SYGVKD, per germline. CDR3 region: CAIRALGGALSSSGTEAFF. CDR3 bases: TGTGCCATCAGGGCCCTGGGGGGCGCCCTCTCCTCTAGCGGTACTGAAGCTTTCTTT.

This clone occurred once. V is TRBV19 and J is TRBJ2-2, with 9 bases fitting TRBD1. CDR1 and CDR2 from the germline V gene are LNHDA and SQIVND (reference sequence). The CDR3 is 16 residues long. J gave up 6 bases and V 6 bases, and 11 bases lay outside the gene matches. CDR3 loop: CASSSTGTGKPGELFF. Here the CDR3 DNA reads TGTGCCAGTAGCTCGACCGGGACAGGGAAGCCCGGGGAGCTGTTTTTT.

The rearrangement uses TRBV6-5 and TRBJ1-1, with D possibly matching TRBD1 (6 bases). The CDR3 extends over 14 amino acids. The V end was cut by 6 bases, the J end by 1 base, with 12 bases between. CDR1 MNHEY and CDR2 SVGAGI come from the germline V gene. The CDR3 sequence is CASSTGGRNTEAFF. Written as DNA, the CDR3 is TGTGCCAGCAGCACTGGGGGCCGGAACACTGAAGCTTTCTTT.

The chain uses TRBV6-5 and TRBJ2-7; 7 bases align to TRBD1. In germline, CDR1 is MNHEY, CDR2 SVGAGI. Losses at the gene ends were 4 bases for V and 3 bases for J; bases not matched to a gene: 6. The CDR3 extends over 14 amino acids. The chain's CDR3 is CASSLVGTVYEQYF. The CDR3 DNA sequence: TGTGCCAGCAGTTTAGTCGGGACAGTCTACGAGCAGTACTTC.

This chain joins TRBV5-4 and TRBJ2-3; 11 bases match TRBD2. Trimming at V came to 4 bases and at J to 2 bases, leaving 6 bases not matched to a gene. The V gene's germline CDR1 is SGHNT and CDR2 YYREEE (reference sequence). CDR3 length equals 16 residues. The CDR3 sequence: CASSRKLAGVTDTQYF. The CDR3, as DNA: TGTGCCAGCAGCCGCAAACTAGCGGGAGTCACAGATACGCAGTATTTT.

The chain employs TRBV4-1 and TRBJ1-2, with D possibly being TRBD1 (6 bases). This CDR3 has 16 residues. The V end lost 0 bases, the J end lost 4 bases, and 15 bases lay between the germline ends. Germline CDR1 and CDR2: MGHRA and YSYEKL. The CDR3 nucleotides are TGCGCCAGCAGCCAAGAATCCACCGGGACATTCTATGGCTACACCTTC. Encoded protein: CASSQESTGTFYGYTF.

A note on this clone: The sample holds other DNA sequences that translate to the same CDR3. The V and J genes are TRBV5-6 and TRBJ2-3; no clear D. With 1 base removed from V and 0 bases from J, the gap between germline ends came to 0 bases. The CDR3 length is 12 residues. Germline CDR1 is SGHDT and CDR2 is YYEEEE. CDR3 nucleotide sequence: TGTGCCAGCAGCTTGAGCACAGATACGCAGTATTTT. It yields the protein CASSLSTDTQYF.

This clone was found a few times. V usage is TRBV7-2 and J usage is TRBJ1-3; D is perhaps TRBD1 (6 bases). This CDR3 contains 15 residues. V was shortened by 4 bases and J by 0 bases, with 10 bases between the two germline ends. Germline V gene lookup returns CDR1 SGHTA and CDR2 FQGNSA. CDR3 residues: CASSSRTDSGNTIYF. The CDR3 DNA is TGTGCCAGCAGCTCCCGGACAGACTCTGGAAACACCATATATTTT.